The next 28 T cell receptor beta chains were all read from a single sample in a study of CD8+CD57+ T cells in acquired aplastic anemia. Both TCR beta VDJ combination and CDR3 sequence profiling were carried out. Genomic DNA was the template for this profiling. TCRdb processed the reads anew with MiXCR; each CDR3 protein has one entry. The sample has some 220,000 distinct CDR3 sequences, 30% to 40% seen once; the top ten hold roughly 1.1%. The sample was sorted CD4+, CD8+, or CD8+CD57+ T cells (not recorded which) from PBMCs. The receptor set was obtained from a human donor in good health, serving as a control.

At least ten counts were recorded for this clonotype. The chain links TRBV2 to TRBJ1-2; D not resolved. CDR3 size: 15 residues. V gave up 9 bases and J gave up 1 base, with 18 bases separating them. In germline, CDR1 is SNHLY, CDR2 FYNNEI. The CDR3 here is CASRYLAGDNYGYTF. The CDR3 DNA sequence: TGTGCCAGTAGGTACCTGGCAGGAGATAACTATGGCTACACCTTC.

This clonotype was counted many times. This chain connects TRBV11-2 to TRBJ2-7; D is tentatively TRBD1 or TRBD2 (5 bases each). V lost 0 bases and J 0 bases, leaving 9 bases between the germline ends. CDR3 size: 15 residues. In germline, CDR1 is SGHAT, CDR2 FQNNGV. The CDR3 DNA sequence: TGTGCCAGCAGCTTAGAGAGGGACGTCTCCTACGAGCAGTACTTC. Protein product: CASSLERDVSYEQYF.

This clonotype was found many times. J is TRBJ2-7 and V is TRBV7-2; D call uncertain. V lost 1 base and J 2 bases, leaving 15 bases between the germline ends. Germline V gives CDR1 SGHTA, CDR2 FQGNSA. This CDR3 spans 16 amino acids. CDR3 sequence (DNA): TGTGCCAGCAGCTTAGGACTTTCGACGCCTACCTACGAGCAGTACTTC. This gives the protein CASSLGLSTPTYEQYF.

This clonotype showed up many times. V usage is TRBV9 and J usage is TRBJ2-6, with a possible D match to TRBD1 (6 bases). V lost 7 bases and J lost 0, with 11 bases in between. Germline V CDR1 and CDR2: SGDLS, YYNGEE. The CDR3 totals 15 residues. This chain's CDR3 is CASGTGSSGANVLTF. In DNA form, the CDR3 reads TGTGCCAGCGGAACAGGGAGCTCTGGGGCCAACGTCCTGACTTTC.

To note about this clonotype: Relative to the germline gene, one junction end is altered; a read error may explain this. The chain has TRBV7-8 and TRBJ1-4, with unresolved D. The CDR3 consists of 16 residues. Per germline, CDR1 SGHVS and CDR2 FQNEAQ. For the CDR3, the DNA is TGTGCCAGCAGCCCCCCCCAGGCGCCAACTAATGAAAAACTGCTTTTT. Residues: CASSPPQAPTNEKLLF.

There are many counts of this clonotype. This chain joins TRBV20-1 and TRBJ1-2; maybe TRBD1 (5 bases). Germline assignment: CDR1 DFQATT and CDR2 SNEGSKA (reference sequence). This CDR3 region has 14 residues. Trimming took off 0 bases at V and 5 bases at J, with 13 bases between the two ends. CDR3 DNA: TGCAGTGCTAGAGATCCGGGACGGTCTTATGGCTACACCTTC. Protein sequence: CSARDPGRSYGYTF.

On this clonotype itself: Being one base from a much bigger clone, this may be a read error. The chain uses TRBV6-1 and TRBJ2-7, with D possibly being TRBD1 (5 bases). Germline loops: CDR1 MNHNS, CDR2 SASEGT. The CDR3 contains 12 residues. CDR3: CASSGGGYEQCF. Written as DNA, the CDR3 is TGTGCCAGCAGTGGGGGCGGCTACGAGCAGTGCTTC.

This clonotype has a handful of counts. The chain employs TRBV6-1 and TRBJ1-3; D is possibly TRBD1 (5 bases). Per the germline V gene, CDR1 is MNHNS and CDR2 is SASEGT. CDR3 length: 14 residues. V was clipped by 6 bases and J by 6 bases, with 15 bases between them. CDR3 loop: CASRGPGVANTIYF. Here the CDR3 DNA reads TGTGCCAGCAGGGGGCCTGGGGTTGCAAACACCATATATTTT.

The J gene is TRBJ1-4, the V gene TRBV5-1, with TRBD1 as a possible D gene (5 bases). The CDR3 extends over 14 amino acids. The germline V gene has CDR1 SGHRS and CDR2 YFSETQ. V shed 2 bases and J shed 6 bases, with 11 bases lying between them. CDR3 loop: CASSFQGSDEKLFF. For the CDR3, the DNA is TGCGCCAGCAGCTTCCAGGGTTCTGATGAAAAACTGTTTTTT.

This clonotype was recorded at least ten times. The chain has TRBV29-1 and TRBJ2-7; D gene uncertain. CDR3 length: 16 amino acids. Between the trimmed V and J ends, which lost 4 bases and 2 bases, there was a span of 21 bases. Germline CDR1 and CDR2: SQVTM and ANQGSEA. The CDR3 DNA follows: TGCAGCGTTGCTGGGTTGATCGGCTATCGTACCTACGAGCAGTACTTC. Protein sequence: CSVAGLIGYRTYEQYF.

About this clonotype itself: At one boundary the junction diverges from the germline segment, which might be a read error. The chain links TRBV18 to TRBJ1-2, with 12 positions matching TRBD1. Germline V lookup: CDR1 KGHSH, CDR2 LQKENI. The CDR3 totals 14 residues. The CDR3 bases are TGTGCCAGCTCACCAGGGACAGGGGGCGGTGGCTACGCCTTC. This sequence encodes CASSPGTGGGGYAF.

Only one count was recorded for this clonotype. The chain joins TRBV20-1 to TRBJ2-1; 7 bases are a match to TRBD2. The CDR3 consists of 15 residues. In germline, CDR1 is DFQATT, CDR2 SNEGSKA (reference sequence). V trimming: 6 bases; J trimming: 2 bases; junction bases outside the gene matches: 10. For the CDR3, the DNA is TGCAGTGCCGGCCGAGCGGGGACTGCCTACAATGAGCAGTTCTTC. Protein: CSAGRAGTAYNEQFF.

The CDR3 spells CASSLFSLGTAEAFF. The CDR3 DNA reads TGTGCCAGCAGTTTATTTTCCCTAGGGACAGCTGAAGCTTTCTTT. V gene TRBV28 combines with J gene TRBJ1-1; 7 positions agree with TRBD1. The ends lost 1 base at V and 6 bases at J; junction bases unmatched: 8. CDR3 length equals 15 residues. The germline gives CDR1 MDHEN, CDR2 SYDVKM.

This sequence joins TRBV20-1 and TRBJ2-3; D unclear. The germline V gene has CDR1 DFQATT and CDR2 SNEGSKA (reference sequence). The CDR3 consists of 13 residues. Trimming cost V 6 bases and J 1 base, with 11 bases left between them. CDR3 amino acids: CSAHGGGTDTQYF. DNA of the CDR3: TGCAGTGCCCACGGTGGGGGCACAGATACGCAGTATTTT.

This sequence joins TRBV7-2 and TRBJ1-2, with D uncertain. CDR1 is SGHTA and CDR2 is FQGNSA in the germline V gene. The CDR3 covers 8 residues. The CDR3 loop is CLGYGYTF. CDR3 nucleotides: TGTCTTGGGTATGGCTACACCTTC.

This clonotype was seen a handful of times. In nucleotides, the CDR3 is TGTGCCAGCAGCCCCGGTTCCCGGGGCCGGGACTATGGCTACACCTTC. Amino acid sequence: CASSPGSRGRDYGYTF. The chain recombines TRBV11-1 with TRBJ1-2, with a weak D call TRBD1 (5 bases). V was pared by 5 bases and J by 3 bases, with 19 bases between. The germline V gene has CDR1 SGHAT and CDR2 FQDESV (reference sequence). The CDR3 is 16 residues long.

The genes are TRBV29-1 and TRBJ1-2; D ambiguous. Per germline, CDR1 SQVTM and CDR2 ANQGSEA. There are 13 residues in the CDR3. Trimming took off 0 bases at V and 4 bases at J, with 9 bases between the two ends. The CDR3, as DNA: TGCAGCGTTGAAGATCTTGGAAGCTATGGCTACACCTTC. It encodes CSVEDLGSYGYTF.

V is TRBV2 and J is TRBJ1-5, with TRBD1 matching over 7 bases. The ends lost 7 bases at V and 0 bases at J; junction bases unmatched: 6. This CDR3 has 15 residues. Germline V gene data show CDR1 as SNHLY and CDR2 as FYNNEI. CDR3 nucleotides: TGTGCCAGCATCCGGGACAGAGTTAGCAATCAGCCCCAGCATTTT. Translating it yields CASIRDRVSNQPQHF.

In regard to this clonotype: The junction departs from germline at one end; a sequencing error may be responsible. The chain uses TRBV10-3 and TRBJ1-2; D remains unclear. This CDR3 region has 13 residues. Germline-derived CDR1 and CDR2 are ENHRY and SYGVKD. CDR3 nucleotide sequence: TGTGCCAGCAGTTACGGCAGGAGCTATGGCTACACCTTC. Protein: CASSYGRSYGYTF.

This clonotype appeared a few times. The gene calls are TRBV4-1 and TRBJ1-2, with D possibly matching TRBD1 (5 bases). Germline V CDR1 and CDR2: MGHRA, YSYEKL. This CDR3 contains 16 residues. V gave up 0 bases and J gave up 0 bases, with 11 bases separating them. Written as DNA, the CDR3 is TGCGCCAGCAGCCAAGAGCTGGCGGGGGCTAACTATGGCTACACCTTC. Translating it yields CASSQELAGANYGYTF.

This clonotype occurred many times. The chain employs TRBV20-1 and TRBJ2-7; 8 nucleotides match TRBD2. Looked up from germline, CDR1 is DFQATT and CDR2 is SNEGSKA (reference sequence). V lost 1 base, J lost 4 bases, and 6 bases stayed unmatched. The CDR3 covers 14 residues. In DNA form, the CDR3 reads TGCAGTGCTAGAGGCACCTTAGCGGGGTACGAGCAGTACTTC. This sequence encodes CSARGTLAGYEQYF.

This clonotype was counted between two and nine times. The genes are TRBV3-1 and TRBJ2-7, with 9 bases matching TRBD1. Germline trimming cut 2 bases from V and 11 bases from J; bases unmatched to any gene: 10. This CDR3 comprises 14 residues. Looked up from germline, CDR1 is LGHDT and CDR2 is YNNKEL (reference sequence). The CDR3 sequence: CASSQRSGQGYEYF. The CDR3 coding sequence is TGTGCCAGCAGCCAACGGTCGGGACAGGGTTACGAGTACTTC.

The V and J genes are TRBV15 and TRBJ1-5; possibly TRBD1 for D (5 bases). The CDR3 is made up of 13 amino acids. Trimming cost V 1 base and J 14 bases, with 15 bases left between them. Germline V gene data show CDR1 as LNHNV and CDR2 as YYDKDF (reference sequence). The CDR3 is CATSRGDADNEHF. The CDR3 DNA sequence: TGTGCCACCAGCAGAGGGGACGCAGACAATGAGCATTTT.

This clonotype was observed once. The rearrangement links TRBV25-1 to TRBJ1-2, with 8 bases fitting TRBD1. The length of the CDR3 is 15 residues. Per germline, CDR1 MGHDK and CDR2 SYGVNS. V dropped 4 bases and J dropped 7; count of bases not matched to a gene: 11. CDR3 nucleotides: TGTGCCAGCAGTGGAGGTCACAGGGGGGAACGTGGCTACACCTTC. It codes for CASSGGHRGERGYTF.

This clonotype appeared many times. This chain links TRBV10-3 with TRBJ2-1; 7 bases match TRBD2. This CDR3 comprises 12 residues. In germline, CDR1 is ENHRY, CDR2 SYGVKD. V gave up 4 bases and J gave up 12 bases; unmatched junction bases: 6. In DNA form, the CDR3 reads TGTGCCATCAGTGCACCGGGGGGAGGGCAGTTCTTC. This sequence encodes CAISAPGGGQFF.

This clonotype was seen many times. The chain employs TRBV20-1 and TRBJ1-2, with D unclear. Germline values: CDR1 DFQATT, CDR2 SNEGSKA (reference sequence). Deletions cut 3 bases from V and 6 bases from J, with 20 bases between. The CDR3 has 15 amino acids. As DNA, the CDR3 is TGCAGTGCTAGTAGTGGAGTAGGGAGGGTAAATGGCTACACCTTC. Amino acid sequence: CSASSGVGRVNGYTF.

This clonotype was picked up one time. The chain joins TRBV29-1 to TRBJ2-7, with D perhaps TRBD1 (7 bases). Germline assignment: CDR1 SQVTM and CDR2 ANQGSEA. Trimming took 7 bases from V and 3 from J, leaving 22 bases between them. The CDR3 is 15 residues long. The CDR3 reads CSGMRDSTKNYEQYF. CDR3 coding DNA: TGCAGCGGAATGCGGGACAGCACGAAAAACTACGAGCAGTACTTC.

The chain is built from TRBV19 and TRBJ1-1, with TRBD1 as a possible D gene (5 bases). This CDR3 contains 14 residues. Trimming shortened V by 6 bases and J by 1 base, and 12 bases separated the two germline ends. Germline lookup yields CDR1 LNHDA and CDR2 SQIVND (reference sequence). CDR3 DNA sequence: TGTGCCAGTAGATCCGGGACCGCGAACACTGAAGCTTTCTTT. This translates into CASRSGTANTEAFF.